These T cell receptor beta chains were read from a single sample in a study of regulatory T cells in long-lasting Graves disease. TCRdb used MiXCR to reprocess the multiplex PCR reads, holding one entry per CDR3 protein. This table holds a few hundred thousand distinct CDR3 sequences, roughly a quarter found once. Sequencing used peripheral blood mononuclear cells (PBMCs), obtained when the disease was refractory, from a patient treated with antithyroid drugs. These receptors all stem from a female donor with Graves disease. Both conserved end residues are part of each CDR3. Fields, in order: D gene, J gene, V gene, clone size, CDR3 protein, CDR3 DNA. The D gene is left open where the match is weak. The size field is filled for only some rows; it gives once, few, many or a size class.

D gene: -; J gene: TRBJ1-1; V gene: TRBV6-1; clone size: -; CDR3 protein: CASRDTTGNTEAFF; CDR3 DNA: TGTGCCAGCAGGGATACGACAGGGAACACTGAAGCTTTCTTT
D gene: TRBD2; J gene: TRBJ2-1; V gene: TRBV29-1; clone size: -; CDR3 protein: CSVASGGREQFF; CDR3 DNA: TGCAGCGTCGCCTCGGGGGGGAGAGAGCAGTTCTTC
D gene: TRBD2; J gene: TRBJ2-7; V gene: TRBV13; clone size: few; CDR3 protein: CASSFARGGLSYEQYF; CDR3 DNA: TGTGCCAGCAGCTTCGCCCGGGGGGGACTCTCCTACGAGCAGTACTTC
D gene: -; J gene: TRBJ2-5; V gene: TRBV20-1; clone size: -; CDR3 protein: CSARDGLAGETQYF; CDR3 DNA: TGCAGTGCTAGAGATGGCCTAGCTGGAGAGACCCAGTACTTC
D gene: TRBD2; J gene: TRBJ2-7; V gene: TRBV27; clone size: few; CDR3 protein: CASSVGLAGDEQYF; CDR3 DNA: TGTGCCAGCAGTGTTGGACTAGCGGGAGACGAGCAGTACTTC
D gene: -; J gene: TRBJ1-1; V gene: TRBV30; clone size: once; CDR3 protein: CAWSEGGTEAFF; CDR3 DNA: TGTGCCTGGAGTGAGGGGGGCACTGAAGCTTTCTTT
D gene: -; J gene: TRBJ2-5; V gene: TRBV7-9; clone size: few; CDR3 protein: CASSLVLGGTGETQYF; CDR3 DNA: TGTGCCAGCAGCTTAGTTTTAGGAGGGACTGGAGAGACCCAGTACTTC
D gene: -; J gene: TRBJ2-1; V gene: TRBV18; clone size: -; CDR3 protein: CASSPPTVSSYNEQFF; CDR3 DNA: TGTGCCAGCTCACCGCCGACGGTTAGCTCCTACAATGAGCAGTTCTTC
D gene: -; J gene: TRBJ1-1; V gene: TRBV5-6; clone size: many; CDR3 protein: CASSIQGTSEAFF; CDR3 DNA: TGTGCCAGCAGCATTCAGGGGACAAGTGAGGCTTTCTTT
D gene: TRBD2; J gene: TRBJ2-7; V gene: TRBV2; clone size: many; CDR3 protein: CASSVPSSGRIPYEQYF; CDR3 DNA: TGTGCCAGCAGTGTCCCTTCTAGCGGGAGGATCCCCTACGAGCAGTACTTC
D gene: -; J gene: TRBJ1-2; V gene: TRBV12-3/TRBV12-4; clone size: many; CDR3 protein: CASTPGRTYGYTF; CDR3 DNA: TGTGCCAGCACCCCGGGACGGACTTATGGCTACACCTTC